This T cell receptor (beta chain) is drawn from a study of blood T cell repertoires in COVID-19. Across the study: Acute-phase and convalescent COVID-19 samples originated in the United States, Italy and Spain. Sources were T cells, B-cell-depleted T cells, or PBMCs; the material itself was cDNA or gDNA.

This CDR3 has 12 residues. V lost 3 bases, J lost 6 bases, and 5 bases lay in between. Germline values: CDR1 MGHRA, CDR2 YSYEKL. The protocol was immunoSEQ multiplex PCR, while the TCRdb copy is restricted to in-frame clones and leaves out a portion. The data show some 290,000 clones, about 88% seen once. The origin of this receptor is a man aged 18 to 30 with active or convalescent COVID-19. Sequences were obtained from peripheral blood. The J gene is TRBJ1-4, the V gene TRBV4-1, with D hard to call. The CDR3 region has the DNA TGCGCCAGCAGCCATTCGGATGAAAAACTGTTTTTT. Translated, it gives CASSHSDEKLFF.